These 23 T cell receptor beta chains were all obtained from the same sample, sequenced in a study of Ad26.COV2.S vaccination and SARS-CoV-2 variants. Described treatment: roughly 19 received Ad26.COV2.S at low or high dose, single or two shots; several received placebo; per-sample allocation not given. Collection of samples fell on day 63 after the first vaccine or placebo injection. Assay: immunoSEQ multiplex PCR; the TCRdb copy retains only in-frame clones and omits some. Among 440,000 or so clones listed, approximately 90% were seen once. The material was peripheral blood, obtained in a trial of Ad26.COV2.S vaccine versus placebo. All receptors derive from a person between 18 and 65 years old who received the Ad26.COV2.S COVID-19 vaccine or a placebo.

The V call is TRBV7-9, the J call TRBJ2-7, with D perhaps TRBD1 (5 bases). The CDR3 has 14 residues. Trimming pared 5 bases from V and 0 bases from J, leaving 11 bases between. In germline, CDR1 is SEHNR, CDR2 FQNEAQ (reference sequence). The CDR3 DNA sequence: TGTGCCAGCAGCGGAAGAGACAGCTCCTACGAGCAGTACTTC. Residues: CASSGRDSSYEQYF.

The J gene is TRBJ2-7, the V gene TRBV7-2; tentative D call: TRBD2 (6 bases). The CDR3 has 14 amino acids. V shed 3 bases and J shed 4 bases, with 13 bases lying between them. Germline V gives CDR1 SGHTA, CDR2 FQGNSA. Here the CDR3 reads CASSLGRGPYEQYF. DNA for the CDR3: TGTGCCAGCAGCTTGGGGCGGGGACCTTACGAGCAGTACTTC.

This chain links TRBV6-2 or TRBV6-3 with TRBJ1-4; no reliable D call. V lost 2 bases and J lost 7, with 8 bases in between. CDR3 size: 13 residues. CDR1 and CDR2 from the germline V gene are MNHEY and SVGEGT. The CDR3: CASSYAGVEKLFF. In DNA, the CDR3 is TGTGCCAGCAGTTACGCCGGGGTTGAAAAACTGTTTTTT.

The V and J genes are TRBV4-3 and TRBJ1-5; 8 nucleotides agree with TRBD1. Looked up from germline, CDR1 is LGHNA and CDR2 is YSLEER. Trimming removed 4 bases from V and 4 bases from J; junction bases left unmatched: 15. The CDR3 sequence is 18 residues long. CDR3 sequence: CASSLDRGTAGRNQPQHF. CDR3 DNA sequence: TGCGCCAGCAGCCTAGACAGGGGAACGGCGGGACGGAATCAGCCCCAGCATTTT.

This rearrangement joins TRBV9 to TRBJ2-5, with D possibly being TRBD1 (6 bases). CDR1 and CDR2 (germline): SGDLS, YYNGEE. The V and J ends lost 2 bases and 1 base respectively, with 12 bases between them. The CDR3 totals 15 residues. CDR3 protein: CASSVSTRGQETQYF. The CDR3 coding sequence is TGTGCCAGCAGCGTTAGCACCAGGGGCCAAGAGACCCAGTACTTC.

The J gene is TRBJ1-4, the V gene TRBV19; 11 positions agree with TRBD1. The CDR3 spans 13 residues. Trimming removed 5 bases from V and 8 bases from J; junction bases left unmatched: 1. Germline V lookup: CDR1 LNHDA, CDR2 SQIVND (reference sequence). The CDR3 spells CASSWTGGEKLFF. The DNA for the CDR3 is TGTGCCAGTAGTTGGACAGGGGGCGAAAAACTGTTTTTT.

The chain carries TRBV27 and TRBJ1-5; 8 bases are a match to TRBD1. CDR1 is MNHEY and CDR2 is SMNVEV in the germline V gene (reference sequence). This CDR3 is built from 16 residues. The V gene end was trimmed by 6 bases and the J gene end by 6 bases; junction bases not matched to a gene: 13. The CDR3 loop is CASSSTKTGTGQPQHF. CDR3 coding DNA: TGTGCCAGCAGCTCGACAAAGACAGGGACAGGTCAGCCCCAGCATTTT.

The V call is TRBV7-2, the J call TRBJ2-1; 14 positions match TRBD2. The CDR3 spans 16 residues. CDR1 is SGHTA and CDR2 is FQGNSA in the germline V gene. With V trimmed by 5 bases and J by 2 bases, 2 bases remained unmatched. This CDR3 reads CASSTGLAGAYNEQFF. CDR3 coding DNA: TGTGCCAGCAGCACGGGACTAGCGGGGGCCTACAATGAGCAGTTCTTC.

The V call is TRBV4-3, the J call TRBJ2-1; 7 bases align to TRBD2. V trimming: 5 bases; J trimming: 4 bases; junction bases outside the gene matches: 8. The CDR3 contains 15 residues. CDR1 and CDR2 (germline): LGHNA, YSLEER. The CDR3 nucleotides are TGCGCCAGCAGCTTCGGACTAGGAGGATACAATGAGCAGTTCTTC. Encoded protein: CASSFGLGGYNEQFF.

The CDR3: CASSPRTGLNEQFF. The CDR3 bases are TGTGCCAGCAGCCCTAGGACTGGTCTAAATGAGCAGTTCTTC. This chain links TRBV9 with TRBJ2-1; perhaps TRBD2 as D (5 bases). Germline CDR1 and CDR2: SGDLS and YYNGEE. Trimming removed 4 bases at V and 7 bases at J, with 15 bases between. The CDR3 is 14 amino acids.

The chain is built from TRBV2 and TRBJ2-7, with 7 nucleotides matching TRBD2. There are 14 residues in the CDR3. V shed 6 bases and J 1 base; nucleotides not matched to a gene: 6. CDR1 and CDR2 (germline): SNHLY, FYNNEI. CDR3 DNA sequence: TGTGCCAGCAGCGACACTAGCGCATCCTACGAGCAGTACTTC. Translating it yields CASSDTSASYEQYF.

V gene TRBV2 combines with J gene TRBJ1-6; possible D gene TRBD1, 5 bases. The CDR3 length is 14 residues. From germline, CDR1 is SNHLY and CDR2 FYNNEI. V lost 10 bases to trimming and J lost 6 bases, with 16 bases between them. The CDR3 sequence is CAISQGGGNSPLHF. DNA of the CDR3: TGTGCCATCTCCCAGGGTGGGGGTAATTCACCCCTCCACTTT.

This chain joins TRBV5-1 and TRBJ1-2, with TRBD1 as a possible D gene (5 bases). V lost 4 bases and J lost 2, with 12 bases in between. The CDR3 is 14 amino acids. CDR1 is SGHRS and CDR2 is YFSETQ in the germline V gene. The CDR3 region is CASSGGTENYGYTF. DNA of the CDR3: TGCGCCAGCAGCGGGGGGACTGAAAACTATGGCTACACCTTC.

The count of this clone is one. V and J are TRBV4-1 and TRBJ2-1; TRBD2 is a possible D gene (5 bases). V lost 4 bases and J lost 4, with 17 bases in between. Per germline, CDR1 MGHRA and CDR2 YSYEKL. The CDR3 spans 16 residues. The CDR3 DNA reads as TGCGCCAGCAGCCTTAGGGCCGGGGAAGGGTACAATGAGCAGTTCTTC. Translated: CASSLRAGEGYNEQFF.

The genes are TRBV9 and TRBJ2-1; 11 bases agree with TRBD2. V shed 0 bases, J shed 9 bases, and the junction held 8 bases outside the gene matches. The CDR3 length is 16 residues. CDR1 is SGDLS and CDR2 is YYNGEE in the germline V gene. CDR3 protein: CASSVVGTSGRGEQFF. CDR3 sequence (DNA): TGTGCCAGCAGCGTAGTCGGGACTAGCGGCAGAGGTGAGCAGTTCTTC. Full variable domain (outside the CDR3, taken from reference TRBV9 and TRBJ2-1): DSGVTQTPKHLITATGQRVTLRCSPRSGDLSVYWYQQSLDQGLQFLIQYYNGEERAKGNILERFSAQQFPDLHSELNLSSLELGDSALYFCASSVVGTSGRGEQFFGPGTRLTVL.

This rearrangement joins TRBV18 to TRBJ2-1; D is unresolved. The V gene lost 5 bases and the J gene lost 5 bases, with 10 bases spanning the gap. From germline, CDR1 is KGHSH and CDR2 LQKENI. This CDR3 is 13 amino acids long. CDR3 nucleotides: TGTGCCAGCTCATCTCCTTTTCACAATGAGCAGTTCTTC. Translating gives CASSSPFHNEQFF. Variable domain in full (rest from reference TRBV18 and TRBJ2-1): NAGVMQNPRHLVRRRGQEARLRCSPMKGHSHVYWYRQLPEEGLKFMVYLQKENIIDESGMPKERFSAEFPKEGPSILRIQQVVRGDSAAYFCASSSPFHNEQFFGPGTRLTVL.

J is TRBJ2-1 and V is TRBV5-1, with D possibly TRBD2 on 5 matching bases. V was clipped by 6 bases and J by 0 bases, with 13 bases between them. From germline, CDR1 is SGHRS and CDR2 YFSETQ. The CDR3 loop spans 15 amino acids. CDR3 DNA: TGCGCCAGCACGATAGAAGGGAGCTCCTACAATGAGCAGTTCTTC. Its protein product is CASTIEGSSYNEQFF. The entire variable domain, with the rest obtained from reference TRBV5-1 and TRBJ2-1, is as follows: KAGVTQTPRYLIKTRGQQVTLSCSPISGHRSVSWYQQTPGQGLQFLFEYFSETQRNKGNFPGRFSGRQFSNSRSEMNVSTLELGDSALYLCASTIEGSSYNEQFFGPGTRLTVL.

The genes are TRBV3-1 (or the pseudogene TRBV3-2) and TRBJ1-2; D gene uncertain. The CDR3 is 13 residues long. Germline lookup yields CDR1 LGHDT and CDR2 YNNKEL (reference sequence). Trimming removed 4 bases from V and 8 bases from J, with 14 bases in between. Here the CDR3 reads CASSPWQRRGYTF. CDR3 nucleotide sequence: TGTGCCAGCAGCCCGTGGCAGAGGCGCGGCTACACCTTC.

The chain links TRBV3-1 (or the pseudogene TRBV3-2) to TRBJ2-4; 10 bases map to TRBD2. The CDR3 runs 14 residues. Germline V gives CDR1 LGHDT, CDR2 YNNKEL (reference sequence). J lost 9 bases, V lost 3 bases, and 5 bases had no gene match. CDR3 region: CASSQSGGATIQYF. CDR3 bases: TGTGCCAGCAGCCAGAGCGGGGGGGCCACCATTCAGTACTTC.

The chain employs TRBV6-5 and TRBJ2-3, with TRBD2 matching 11 bases. CDR3 length: 15 residues. The germline V gene has CDR1 MNHEY and CDR2 SVGAGI. J gave up 2 bases and V 6 bases, and 4 bases lay outside the gene matches. The CDR3 here is CASRRLAGFTDTQYF. The DNA of the CDR3 is TGTGCCAGCAGGCGACTAGCGGGATTCACAGATACGCAGTATTTT.

V gene TRBV27 combines with J gene TRBJ2-7; possibly TRBD1 for D (5 bases). CDR1 is MNHEY and CDR2 is SMNVEV in the germline V gene (reference sequence). The CDR3 runs 14 residues. Trimming cost V 8 bases and J 2 bases, with 16 bases left between them. CDR3 protein: CASSPTVEPYEQYF. Here the CDR3 DNA reads TGTGCCAGCTCACCGACAGTAGAGCCCTACGAGCAGTACTTC.

This chain connects TRBV2 to TRBJ2-7; TRBD2 agrees at 11 bases. Germline loops: CDR1 SNHLY, CDR2 FYNNEI. This CDR3 is built from 13 residues. The V gene end was trimmed by 6 bases and the J gene end by 13 bases; junction bases not matched to a gene: 11. CDR3 region: CASSEPELAGVYF. The CDR3 region has the DNA TGTGCCAGCAGCGAACCCGAACTAGCGGGGGTTTACTTC. The full variable domain, completed using reference TRBV2 and TRBJ2-7, is EPEVTQTPSHQVTQMGQEVILRCVPISNHLYFYWYRQILGQKVEFLVSFYNNEISEKSEIFDDQFSVERPDGSNFTLKIRSTKLEDSAMYFCASSEPELAGVYFGPGTRLTVT.

The rearrangement uses TRBV5-6 and TRBJ1-1, with 8 bases that match TRBD1. CDR1 and CDR2 (germline): SGHDT, YYEEEE. The CDR3 loop spans 14 amino acids. Unmatched junction bases numbered 5, after V lost 2 bases and J lost 5 bases. The CDR3 sequence is CASSFDRGGTEAFF. Written as DNA, the CDR3 is TGTGCCAGCAGCTTCGACAGGGGAGGTACTGAAGCTTTCTTT.